This T cell receptor (beta chain) was obtained from a study of blood T cell repertoires in COVID-19. At the level of the study: Italy, Spain and the United States were the sources of the convalescent and acute COVID-19 samples. T cells, B-cell-depleted T cells, or PBMCs provided the cDNA or gDNA that served as material.

In the original analysis: Amplification with reference gene primers provided the estimates of nucleated cell counts. Assay used: immunoSEQ multiplex PCR; TCRdb lists only in-frame clones, some missing. The V and J calls and clone size are taken from that table; D and trimming were inferred from the DNA. The sample holds tens of thousands of clones, 88% seen once. This CDR3 is 13 amino acids long. CDR1 and CDR2 (germline): MNHEY, SVGAGI. With 2 bases removed from V and 0 bases from J, the gap between germline ends came to 5 bases. This clone has only one observation. The identical CDR3 is also encoded by other nucleotide sequences in the sample.

The origin of this receptor is a human donor in a cohort sampled during active COVID-19. The sample was peripheral blood. The chain carries TRBV6-5 and TRBJ2-7; unclear D gene. CDR3 sequence: CASSYAGSYEQYF. In nucleotides, the CDR3 is TGTGCCAGCAGTTACGCCGGCTCCTACGAGCAGTACTTC.